This passage covers 28 T cell receptor beta chains from one sample sequenced in a study of graft-versus-host responses after intestinal transplantation (dated by TCRdb to the early 2020s). Explained via the paper, the time point label denotes: cells obtained before transplantation from donor or recipient. To prepare the library, the immunoSEQ multiplex PCR assay was applied. The clones in this table, taken by TCRdb from immuneACCESS, are in-frame only. Not every clone is retained; where verified, under half of the shortfall comes from an unresolved V gene, and the cause of the rest is unknown. This sample gives roughly 73,000 clones in total; about nine tenths of them show up just once. The ten top clones hold around 8% of the sample. Their antigens remain unidentified. The sequencing used unstimulated CD8+ T cells sorted from spleen or lymph node cells, collected before transplant. The receptors come from a human donor who was the organ donor for an intestinal transplant.

The chain employs TRBV2 and TRBJ2-1; TRBD2 aligns across 14 bases. CDR3 length: 17 amino acids. With 6 bases clipped from V and 1 base from J, the junction kept 5 bases outside the gene matches. CDR1 and CDR2 (germline): SNHLY, FYNNEI. The CDR3 reads CASRYGLAGGSYNEQFF. CDR3 DNA: TGTGCCAGCAGATACGGACTAGCGGGGGGATCCTACAATGAGCAGTTCTTC.

This sequence joins TRBV6-6 and TRBJ1-1, with a tentative D call TRBD1 (6 bases). CDR1 is MNHNY, CDR2 SVGAGI, per germline (reference sequence). This CDR3 comprises 13 residues. Trimming stripped 4 bases from V and 11 bases from J, with 17 bases between. The CDR3 is CASSLTTDQGAFF. In nucleotides, the CDR3 is TGTGCCAGCAGTTTGACGACCGACCAGGGGGCTTTCTTT.

The CDR3 loop is CASSQEAGEGGYTF. The CDR3, as DNA: TGTGCCAGCAGCCAAGAGGCAGGGGAGGGGGGCTACACCTTC. The chain is built from TRBV4-2 and TRBJ1-2; possible D gene TRBD1, 6 bases. CDR3 length equals 14 residues. Trimming removed 0 bases at V and 8 bases at J, with 13 bases between. The germline V gene encodes CDR1 LGHNA and CDR2 YNFKEQ.

This clone appeared once. This chain connects TRBV5-6 to TRBJ2-4, with unresolved D. This CDR3 contains 16 residues. V was trimmed by 0 bases and J by 0 bases, leaving 10 bases between them. Germline V gene lookup returns CDR1 SGHDT and CDR2 YYEEEE. The CDR3 reads CASSLGKLLAKNIQYF. The CDR3 coding sequence is TGTGCCAGCAGCTTGGGAAAGCTACTAGCCAAAAACATTCAGTACTTC.

The V call is TRBV5-6, the J call TRBJ1-4; the D gene is possibly TRBD1 (6 bases). V was clipped by 6 bases and J by 0 bases, with 18 bases between them. The CDR3 is made up of 17 amino acids. Germline assignment: CDR1 SGHDT and CDR2 YYEEEE. The CDR3 DNA reads as TGTGCCAGCACCTGGAGGACAGACGATGCAACTAATGAAAAACTGTTTTTT. Residues: CASTWRTDDATNEKLFF.

The J gene is TRBJ1-2, the V gene TRBV13, with D uncertain. Between the trimmed V and J ends, which lost 0 bases and 5 bases, there was a span of 4 bases. This CDR3 is 12 amino acids long. Germline CDR1 and CDR2: PRHDT and FYEKMQ (reference sequence). The CDR3 nucleotides are TGTGCCAGCAGCTTAGGGTCTTATGGCTACACCTTC. As protein: CASSLGSYGYTF.

The chain uses TRBV7-9 and TRBJ2-1; tentatively, D is TRBD2 (6 bases). The V and J ends lost 1 base and 5 bases respectively, with 12 bases between them. Germline-derived CDR1 and CDR2 are SEHNR and FQNEAQ (reference sequence). CDR3 size: 15 residues. CDR3 coding DNA: TGTGCCAGCAGCTTAGTCGTTGGAGGGGACAATGAGCAGTTCTTC. This translates into CASSLVVGGDNEQFF.

The rearrangement links TRBV13 to TRBJ2-7, with TRBD1 identical over 7 bases. The CDR3 covers 14 residues. V was clipped by 5 bases and J by 3 bases; unmatched bases: 7. Germline assignment: CDR1 PRHDT and CDR2 FYEKMQ (reference sequence). CDR3 amino acids: CASSLTGNNYEQYF. In nucleotides, the CDR3 is TGTGCCAGCAGCCTGACAGGGAACAACTACGAGCAGTACTTC.

There are a few counts of this clone. This sequence joins TRBV5-1 and TRBJ2-7; tentatively, D is TRBD1 or TRBD2 (5 bases each). The CDR3 is made up of 12 amino acids. Germline CDR1 SGHRS, CDR2 YFSETQ. Trimming stripped 0 bases from V and 6 bases from J, with 7 bases between. CDR3 nucleotide sequence: TGCGCCAGCAGCTTGGCGGGGCCCGAGCAGTACTTC. Translation: CASSLAGPEQYF.

The rearrangement links TRBV2 to TRBJ2-3; 11 positions match TRBD2. CDR3 size: 16 residues. Per germline, CDR1 SNHLY and CDR2 FYNNEI. Germline trimming cut 4 bases from V and 1 base from J; bases unmatched to any gene: 4. The CDR3 DNA reads as TGTGCCAGCAGTGGAAGGGGACTAGCGGGCACAGATACGCAGTATTTT. The encoded protein is CASSGRGLAGTDTQYF. The full variable domain, rest sourced from reference TRBV2 and TRBJ2-3, is EPEVTQTPSHQVTQMGQEVILRCVPISNHLYFYWYRQILGQKVEFLVSFYNNEISEKSEIFDDQFSVERPDGSNFTLKIRSTKLEDSAMYFCASSGRGLAGTDTQYFGPGTRLTVL.

The genes are TRBV6-1 and TRBJ2-7; possibly TRBD1 for D (6 bases). The germline CDR1 and CDR2 sequences are MNHNS and SASEGT. This CDR3 is 14 amino acids long. V lost 7 bases, J lost 2 bases, and 15 bases lay in between. This CDR3 is CASNTPAGAYEQYF. For the CDR3, the DNA is TGTGCCAGCAACACCCCCGCAGGGGCCTACGAGCAGTACTTC.

V and J are TRBV5-1 and TRBJ2-7; D unresolved. The CDR3 loop spans 12 amino acids. Germline CDR1 reads SGHRS; CDR2 reads YFSETQ. V lost 0 bases, J lost 6 bases, and 7 bases lay in between. The CDR3 nucleotides are TGCGCCAGCAGCTTGGATCCCGCCGAGCAGTACTTC. Its translation is CASSLDPAEQYF.

The V gene is TRBV19, the J gene TRBJ2-7, with D uncertain. From germline, CDR1 is LNHDA and CDR2 SQIVND (reference sequence). V was clipped by 1 base and J by 3 bases, with 13 bases between them. CDR3 length: 15 residues. CDR3 in amino acids: CASSIGAATHYEQYF. CDR3 coding DNA: TGTGCCAGTAGTATAGGGGCAGCGACACACTACGAGCAGTACTTC.

This rearrangement joins TRBV6-1 to TRBJ2-1, with 11 bases lining up with TRBD1. The CDR3 runs 16 residues. V was pared by 3 bases and J by 6 bases, with 7 bases of the junction left unmatched. Looked up from germline, CDR1 is MNHNS and CDR2 is SASEGT. The CDR3 here is CASSELAGTGGNEQFF. CDR3 sequence (DNA): TGTGCCAGCAGTGAGTTGGCCGGGACAGGGGGCAATGAGCAGTTCTTC.

The V and J genes are TRBV7-9 and TRBJ2-7; 7 bases agree with TRBD1. Trimming cost V 6 bases and J 2 bases; bases outside gene matches: 10. CDR3 size: 15 residues. The germline V gene encodes CDR1 SEHNR and CDR2 FQNEAQ (reference sequence). The CDR3 spells CASSSGTVFTYEQYF. Written as DNA, the CDR3 is TGTGCCAGCAGTTCGGGGACAGTATTTACCTACGAGCAGTACTTC.

The J gene is TRBJ1-1, the V gene TRBV9; 9 bases match TRBD1. CDR1 and CDR2 (germline): SGDLS, YYNGEE. V lost 2 bases and J lost 4; bases outside the gene matches: 0. This CDR3 region has 13 residues. This chain's CDR3 is CASSVGQGTEAFF. CDR3 nucleotides: TGTGCCAGCAGCGTGGGACAGGGCACTGAAGCTTTCTTT.

The genes are TRBV28 and TRBJ1-1; D perhaps matches TRBD1 (6 bases). Germline V gene lookup returns CDR1 MDHEN and CDR2 SYDVKM. CDR3 length: 14 residues. Trimming took 6 bases from V and 5 from J, leaving 16 bases between them. CDR3 coding DNA: TGTGCCAGCAGACCCCTACTAGGGGGGACTGAAGCTTTCTTT. It codes for CASRPLLGGTEAFF.

This clone was counted only a few times. The chain carries TRBV4-1 and TRBJ1-2, with D unresolved. Germline V gene lookup returns CDR1 MGHRA and CDR2 YSYEKL. The CDR3 length is 16 residues. Trimming stripped 0 bases from V and 7 bases from J, with 18 bases between. CDR3 in amino acids: CASSQELQAAGFGYTF. In nucleotides, the CDR3 is TGCGCCAGCAGCCAAGAGCTTCAGGCGGCGGGGTTTGGCTACACCTTC.

This chain's CDR3 is CASSYGQVTNYGYTF. DNA of the CDR3: TGTGCCAGCAGTTACGGACAGGTGACTAACTATGGCTACACCTTC. The gene calls are TRBV6-6 and TRBJ1-2; the match to TRBD1 covers 7 bases. CDR3 length: 15 amino acids. J lost 0 bases, V lost 2 bases, and 3 bases had no gene match. From germline, CDR1 is MNHNY and CDR2 SVGAGI (reference sequence).

The CDR3 reads CASSQLAGGRDTQYF. As DNA, the CDR3 is TGCGCCAGCAGCCAGCTAGCGGGGGGGCGGGATACGCAGTATTTT. V gene TRBV4-1 combines with J gene TRBJ2-3; 12 nucleotides align to TRBD2. Trimming took 3 bases from V and 6 from J; bases not matched to a gene: 4. CDR1 MGHRA and CDR2 YSYEKL come from the germline V gene. This CDR3 comprises 15 residues.

The chain links TRBV9 to TRBJ2-3; D ambiguous. Germline CDR1 and CDR2: SGDLS and YYNGEE. With 0 bases removed from V and 5 bases from J, the gap between germline ends came to 10 bases. The CDR3 consists of 14 residues. The chain's CDR3 is CASSVVGVGDTQYF. CDR3 DNA sequence: TGTGCCAGCAGCGTAGTTGGGGTCGGAGATACGCAGTATTTT.

The chain carries TRBV7-9 and TRBJ2-3; 15 bases line up with TRBD2. The V segment lost 3 bases and the J segment 3 bases; nucleotides outside the gene matches: 1. Germline loops: CDR1 SEHNR, CDR2 FQNEAQ (reference sequence). This CDR3 spans 16 amino acids. DNA for the CDR3: TGTGCCAGCAGCTTCGGACTAGCGGGGGGGACAGATACGCAGTATTTT. This translates into CASSFGLAGGTDTQYF.

This chain connects TRBV4-1 to TRBJ2-5, with D maybe TRBD2 (6 bases). Trimming took off 4 bases at V and 5 bases at J, with 11 bases between the two ends. The CDR3 contains 13 residues. Per the germline V gene, CDR1 is MGHRA and CDR2 is YSYEKL. The CDR3 spells CASSPRGSETQYF. The CDR3 DNA is TGCGCCAGCAGCCCACGGGGGTCTGAGACCCAGTACTTC.

The chain is built from TRBV5-6 and TRBJ1-3; unclear D gene. CDR3 length equals 13 residues. The V and J ends lost 0 bases and 7 bases respectively, with 8 bases between them. The germline V gene has CDR1 SGHDT and CDR2 YYEEEE. The CDR3 nucleotides read TGTGCCAGCAGCTTGGGGCACGAGAACACCATATATTTT. Translating it yields CASSLGHENTIYF.

The chain combines TRBV29-1 with TRBJ1-6, with 9 bases aligning to TRBD1. Trimming took 6 bases from V and 5 from J; bases not matched to a gene: 2. The CDR3 length is 13 residues. Looked up from germline, CDR1 is SQVTM and CDR2 is ANQGSEA. The CDR3 loop is CSVRTGDNSPLHF. The CDR3 nucleotides read TGCAGCGTGCGGACAGGGGATAATTCACCCCTCCACTTT. The full variable domain, rest sourced from reference TRBV29-1 and TRBJ1-6, is SAVISQKPSRDICQRGTSLTIQCQVDSQVTMMFWYRQQPGQSLTLIATANQGSEATYESGFVIDKFPISRPNLTFSTLTVSNMSPEDSSIYLCSVRTGDNSPLHFGNGTRLTVT.

The chain links TRBV19 to TRBJ2-7; 8 bases are shared with TRBD1. Trimming cost V 5 bases and J 5 bases; bases outside gene matches: 8. Germline assignment: CDR1 LNHDA and CDR2 SQIVND (reference sequence). The length of the CDR3 is 14 residues. CDR3 amino acids: CASSLSGGFNEQYF. The CDR3 DNA sequence: TGTGCCAGTAGTCTCTCAGGGGGCTTTAACGAGCAGTACTTC.

The chain links TRBV28 to TRBJ2-3; D is ambiguous. V gave up 2 bases and J gave up 6 bases, with 9 bases separating them. Germline CDR1 is MDHEN and CDR2 is SYDVKM. This CDR3 contains 13 residues. CDR3 sequence: CASSLPGEDTQYF. In nucleotides, the CDR3 is TGTGCCAGCAGTTTACCAGGAGAGGATACGCAGTATTTT.

This sequence joins TRBV11-2 and TRBJ1-3; D call uncertain. V lost 4 bases to trimming and J lost 0 bases, with 10 bases between them. Germline V gives CDR1 SGHAT, CDR2 FQNNGV. The CDR3 has 15 amino acids. CDR3 DNA sequence: TGTGCCAGCAGCTATGCGGCTGGCTCTGGAAACACCATATATTTT. This encodes CASSYAAGSGNTIYF.